This passage covers 16 T cell receptor beta chains from one sample sequenced in a study of cytomegalovirus exposure and HLA in healthy donors. The primer mix had 60 Vbeta and 13 Jbeta primers. Assay: immunoSEQ multiplex PCR; the TCRdb copy retains only in-frame clones and omits some. The table includes approximately 40,000 clones, about 66% detected once. The sample comprised PBMCs. The origin of the receptors is a man between 50 and 59 years old in good health and CMV-seropositive.

This rearrangement joins TRBV10-2 to TRBJ2-1; 7 positions match TRBD2. V trimming: 10 bases; J trimming: 7 bases; junction bases outside the gene matches: 10. The CDR3 runs to 13 residues. Germline loops: CDR1 WSHSY, CDR2 SAAADI. The CDR3 nucleotides are TGCGCCACCCGGAGGGTGGGGGGGAATGAGCAGTTCTTC. It yields the protein CATRRVGGNEQFF.

The rearrangement links TRBV7-9 to TRBJ2-5; possibly TRBD2 for D (6 bases). V was shortened by 5 bases and J by 5 bases, with 21 bases between the two germline ends. This CDR3 comprises 16 residues. The germline V gene has CDR1 SEHNR and CDR2 FQNEAQ (reference sequence). The CDR3 region is CASSLFRETKRETQYF. The DNA of the CDR3 is TGTGCCAGCAGCCTCTTCCGGGAGACCAAGAGGGAGACCCAGTACTTC. The whole variable domain, filled in from reference TRBV7-9 and TRBJ2-5, reads DTGVSQNPRHKITKRGQNVTFRCDPISEHNRLYWYRQTLGQGPEFLTYFQNEAQLEKSRLLSDRFSAERPKGSFSTLEIQRTEQGDSAMYLCASSLFRETKRETQYFGPGTRLLVL.

This clone was found a few times. CDR3 loop: CAWSHGGGNEQYF. The CDR3 nucleotides are TGTGCCTGGAGTCACGGGGGGGGGAACGAGCAGTACTTC. This sequence joins TRBV30 and TRBJ2-7, with TRBD2 matching over 8 bases. CDR3 length: 13 amino acids. Looked up from germline, CDR1 is GTSNPN and CDR2 is SVGIG (reference sequence). J was trimmed by 5 bases and V by 2 bases; bases with no gene match: 5.

The chain uses TRBV4-3 and TRBJ2-3, with D perhaps TRBD2 (6 bases). Germline CDR1 and CDR2: LGHNA and YSLEER. This CDR3 contains 17 residues. The V gene lost 1 base and the J gene lost 0 bases, with 14 bases spanning the gap. CDR3 amino acids: CASSQGLGGGSTDTQYF. CDR3 DNA sequence: TGCGCCAGCAGCCAAGGGCTGGGGGGAGGTAGCACAGATACGCAGTATTTT.

The rearrangement links TRBV7-2 to TRBJ1-6; no firm D call. Trimming left V 3 bases short and J 6 bases short, with 3 bases between. The CDR3 has 12 residues. Germline lookup yields CDR1 SGHTA and CDR2 FQGNSA. The CDR3: CASSFSNSPLHF. The CDR3 bases are TGTGCCAGCAGCTTCTCTAATTCACCCCTCCACTTT.

The V and J genes are TRBV7-9 and TRBJ2-7, with 7 bases that match TRBD1. J gave up 4 bases and V 7 bases, and 10 bases lay outside the gene matches. The CDR3 sequence is 14 residues long. CDR1 and CDR2 from the germline V gene are SEHNR and FQNEAQ (reference sequence). The CDR3 sequence: CASTDRTGAYEQYF. CDR3 DNA sequence: TGTGCCAGCACCGACCGGACAGGAGCATACGAGCAGTACTTC.

The chain links TRBV5-4 to TRBJ2-4, with 8 nucleotides matching TRBD1. The V gene's germline CDR1 is SGHNT and CDR2 YYREEE (reference sequence). V shed 9 bases and J 8 bases; nucleotides not matched to a gene: 16. The CDR3 sequence is 15 residues long. Here the CDR3 reads CATWSYQGAEDIQYF. For the CDR3, the DNA is TGTGCCACCTGGAGCTATCAGGGGGCCGAAGACATTCAGTACTTC.

There are a few counts of this clone. The gene calls are TRBV19 and TRBJ1-1; 7 bases match TRBD1. J lost 4 bases, V lost 4 bases, and 3 bases had no gene match. The CDR3 consists of 13 residues. The germline gives CDR1 LNHDA, CDR2 SQIVND (reference sequence). The chain's CDR3 is CASSNRQGTEAFF. The CDR3 DNA reads as TGTGCCAGTAGTAACAGACAGGGCACTGAAGCTTTCTTT.

This clone was counted a few times. This chain links TRBV28 with TRBJ1-1, with 10 nucleotides matching TRBD1. The CDR3 extends over 14 amino acids. CDR1 and CDR2 (germline): MDHEN, SYDVKM. Unmatched junction bases numbered 5, after V lost 10 bases and J lost 0 bases. DNA for the CDR3: TGTGCCACAAAGACAGGGGGCATGAACACTGAAGCTTTCTTT. Its translation: CATKTGGMNTEAFF.

V usage is TRBV14 and J usage is TRBJ1-2, with 9 bases identical to TRBD1. The trim removed 3 bases at V and 4 bases at J, leaving 9 bases unmatched. Per germline, CDR1 SGHDN and CDR2 FVKESK. The CDR3 is 16 residues long. The CDR3 DNA reads as TGTGCCAGCAGCCAGGGGACAGGGTATGGAGTCTATGGCTACACCTTC. It is translated as CASSQGTGYGVYGYTF.

V and J are TRBV2 and TRBJ1-5; D not resolved. The germline CDR1 and CDR2 sequences are SNHLY and FYNNEI. V was clipped by 7 bases and J by 9 bases, with 13 bases between them. This CDR3 contains 12 residues. The CDR3 DNA reads TGTGCCAGCACCTATACGGGTGGGCCCCAGCATTTT. It specifies CASTYTGGPQHF.

The chain couples TRBV2 to TRBJ1-2; possible D gene TRBD1, 5 bases. V lost 5 bases and J 8 bases, leaving 9 bases between the germline ends. This CDR3 comprises 11 residues. CDR1 and CDR2 (germline): SNHLY, FYNNEI. The chain's CDR3 is CASSPQGGYTF. In DNA, the CDR3 is TGTGCCAGCAGTCCTCAGGGAGGCTACACCTTC.

The chain carries TRBV7-3 and TRBJ2-7, with unresolved D. Germline-derived CDR1 and CDR2 are SGHTA and FQGTGA. V lost 2 bases and J 0 bases, leaving 8 bases between the germline ends. The CDR3 covers 14 residues. CDR3 residues: CASSLGHRSYEQYF. The CDR3 region has the DNA TGTGCCAGCAGCTTAGGGCACCGCTCCTACGAGCAGTACTTC.

This clone turned up a few times. The V gene is TRBV28, the J gene TRBJ1-5; 9 bases agree with TRBD1. Per the germline V gene, CDR1 is MDHEN and CDR2 is SYDVKM. V lost 6 bases to trimming and J lost 4 bases; unmatched junction nucleotides: 7. The CDR3 extends over 15 amino acids. CDR3 DNA sequence: TGTGCCAGCAGGACACAGGGGGCGGGAAATCAGCCCCAGCATTTT. This sequence encodes CASRTQGAGNQPQHF.

This chain joins TRBV7-9 and TRBJ2-5; possibly TRBD2 for D (5 bases). CDR1 SEHNR and CDR2 FQNEAQ come from the germline V gene (reference sequence). V lost 2 bases and J 5 bases, leaving 9 bases between the germline ends. This CDR3 is built from 13 residues. The CDR3 region has the DNA TGTGCCAGCAGCTTACGGGGTATTGAGACCCAGTACTTC. This encodes CASSLRGIETQYF. The full variable domain, rest sourced from reference TRBV7-9 and TRBJ2-5, is DTGVSQNPRHKITKRGQNVTFRCDPISEHNRLYWYRQTLGQGPEFLTYFQNEAQLEKSRLLSDRFSAERPKGSFSTLEIQRTEQGDSAMYLCASSLRGIETQYFGPGTRLLVL.

The chain uses TRBV28 and TRBJ1-4; D remains unclear. CDR3 length: 15 residues. Trimming shortened V by 4 bases and J by 2 bases, and 11 bases separated the two germline ends. Germline V gives CDR1 MDHEN, CDR2 SYDVKM. The CDR3 spells CASSSAGGTNEKLFF. The DNA of the CDR3 is TGTGCCAGCAGTTCCGCGGGAGGGACTAATGAAAAACTGTTTTTT.